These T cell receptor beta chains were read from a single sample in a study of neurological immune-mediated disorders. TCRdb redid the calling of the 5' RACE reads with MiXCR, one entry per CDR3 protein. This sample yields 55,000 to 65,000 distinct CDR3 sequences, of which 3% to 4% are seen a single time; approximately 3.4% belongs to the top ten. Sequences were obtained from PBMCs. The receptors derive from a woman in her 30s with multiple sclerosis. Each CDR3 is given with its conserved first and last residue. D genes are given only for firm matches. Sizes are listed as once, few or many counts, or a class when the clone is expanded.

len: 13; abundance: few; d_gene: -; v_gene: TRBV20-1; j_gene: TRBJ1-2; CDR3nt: TGCAGTGCTAAGGCCACAACTAACTATGGCTACACCTTC; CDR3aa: CSAKATTNYGYTF
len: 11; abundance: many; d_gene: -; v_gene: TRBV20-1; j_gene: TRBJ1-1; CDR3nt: TGCAGTGCCAAGGGAGGGGCGGAAGCTTTCTTT; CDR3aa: CSAKGGAEAFF
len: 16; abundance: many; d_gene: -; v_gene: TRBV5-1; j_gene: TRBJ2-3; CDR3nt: TGCGCCAGCAGCTCACGGACTATCGGAGGGACAGATACGCAGTATTTT; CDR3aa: CASSSRTIGGTDTQYF
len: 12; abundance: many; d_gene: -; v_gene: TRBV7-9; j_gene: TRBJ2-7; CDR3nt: TGTGCCAGCAGCCCGGACAGCGACGAGCAGTACTTC; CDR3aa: CASSPDSDEQYF
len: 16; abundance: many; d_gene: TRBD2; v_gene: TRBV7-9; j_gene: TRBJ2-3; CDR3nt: TGTGCCAGCAGCTTAAGCACTGGGGGGGACACAGATACGCAGTATTTT; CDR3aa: CASSLSTGGDTDTQYF
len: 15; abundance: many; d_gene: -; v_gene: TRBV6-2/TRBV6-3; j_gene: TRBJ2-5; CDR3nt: TGTGCCAGCAGTTACGGAGCGGACTACCAAGAGACCCAGTACTTC; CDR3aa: CASSYGADYQETQYF
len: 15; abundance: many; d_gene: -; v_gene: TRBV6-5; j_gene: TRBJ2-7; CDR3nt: TGTGCCAGCAGTTACTCGAGCGACACCTACTACGAGCAGTACTTC; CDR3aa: CASSYSSDTYYEQYF
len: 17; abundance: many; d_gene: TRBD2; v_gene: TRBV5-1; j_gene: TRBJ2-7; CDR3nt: TGCGCCAGCAGCGGACGGACTAGCGGGAGCGCTGCCTACGAGCAGTACTTC; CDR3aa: CASSGRTSGSAAYEQYF
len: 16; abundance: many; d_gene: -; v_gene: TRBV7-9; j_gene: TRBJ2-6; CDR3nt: TGTGCCAGCAGCTTACTAGGGACGTCTGGGGCCAACGTCCTGACTTTC; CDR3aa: CASSLLGTSGANVLTF
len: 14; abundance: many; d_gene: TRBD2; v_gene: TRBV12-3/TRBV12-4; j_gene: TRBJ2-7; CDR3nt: TGTGCCAGCAGTTCGGGACTAGCGGGGTACGAGCAGTACTTC; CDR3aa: CASSSGLAGYEQYF
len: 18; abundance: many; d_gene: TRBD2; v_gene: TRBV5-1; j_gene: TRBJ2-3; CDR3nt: TGCGCCAGCAGCTTACTAGCGTTCCCCGTCCCGTACACAGATACGCAGTATTTT; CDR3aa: CASSLLAFPVPYTDTQYF
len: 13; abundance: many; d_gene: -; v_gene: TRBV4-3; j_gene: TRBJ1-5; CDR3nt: TGCGCCAGCAGCCAGACTTTAAATCAGCCCCAGCATTTT; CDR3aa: CASSQTLNQPQHF
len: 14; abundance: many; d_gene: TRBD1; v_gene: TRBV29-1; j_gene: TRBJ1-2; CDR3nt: TGCAGCGTTGACCAAGGACAGGGTAGCTATGGCTACACCTTC; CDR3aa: CSVDQGQGSYGYTF
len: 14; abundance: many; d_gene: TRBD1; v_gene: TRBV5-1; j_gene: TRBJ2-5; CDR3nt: TGCGCCAGCAGTCTTATAGGGGGCGCAGAGACCCAGTACTTC; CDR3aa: CASSLIGGAETQYF
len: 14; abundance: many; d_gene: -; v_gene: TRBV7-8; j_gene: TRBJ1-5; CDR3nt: TGTGCCAGCAGCTTCGGACAACCTAATCAGCCCCAGCATTTT; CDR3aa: CASSFGQPNQPQHF
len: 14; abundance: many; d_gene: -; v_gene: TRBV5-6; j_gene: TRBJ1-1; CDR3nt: TGTGCCAGCAGCTTGGAGGGAGGGGGGGGTGAAGCTTTCTTT; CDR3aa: CASSLEGGGGEAFF
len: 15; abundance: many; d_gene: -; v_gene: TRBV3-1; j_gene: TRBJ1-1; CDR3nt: TGTGCCAGCAGCTTCCGGGAGGTTAGCCGAACTGAAGCTTTCTTT; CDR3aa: CASSFREVSRTEAFF
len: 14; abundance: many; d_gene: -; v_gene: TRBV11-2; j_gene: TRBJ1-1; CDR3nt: TGTGCCAGCAGCTTAGGACTTAGGGCGCCTGAAGCTTTCTTT; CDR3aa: CASSLGLRAPEAFF
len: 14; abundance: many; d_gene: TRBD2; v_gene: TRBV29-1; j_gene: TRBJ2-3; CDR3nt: TGCAGCGCTTGGAGCGGGAGTTCTACAGATACGCAGTATTTT; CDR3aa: CSAWSGSSTDTQYF
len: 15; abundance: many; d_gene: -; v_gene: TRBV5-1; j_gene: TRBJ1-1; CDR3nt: TGCGCCAGCAGCTTGACGGGGGCGGGGGGCACTGAAGCTTTCTTT; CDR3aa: CASSLTGAGGTEAFF
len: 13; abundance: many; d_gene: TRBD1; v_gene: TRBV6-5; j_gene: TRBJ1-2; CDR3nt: TGTGCCAGCAGTCAGGGGGGGGCGTGGGGCTACACCTTC; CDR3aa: CASSQGGAWGYTF
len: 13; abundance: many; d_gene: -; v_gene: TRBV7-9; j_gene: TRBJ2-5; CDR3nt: TGTGCCAGCAGCGCCTCCATTTTTGAGACCCAGTACTTC; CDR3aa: CASSASIFETQYF
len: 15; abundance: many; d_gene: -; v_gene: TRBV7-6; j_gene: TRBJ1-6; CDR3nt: TGTGCCAGCAGCTTCGAGACAGGCGGGCATTCACCCCTCAACTTT; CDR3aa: CASSFETGGHSPLNF
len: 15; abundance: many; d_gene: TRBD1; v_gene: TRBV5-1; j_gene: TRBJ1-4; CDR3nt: TGCGCCAGCAGACTGACAGGGGGCCTTAATGAAAAACTGTTTTTT; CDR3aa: CASRLTGGLNEKLFF
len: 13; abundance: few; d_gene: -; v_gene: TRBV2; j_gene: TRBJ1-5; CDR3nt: TGTGCCAGCAGTGAAGCGCGGGGTCAGCCCCAGCATTTT; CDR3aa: CASSEARGQPQHF
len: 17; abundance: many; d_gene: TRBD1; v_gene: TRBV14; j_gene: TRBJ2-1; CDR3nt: TGTGCCAGCAGCCAAGTCCCGGGACAGGCTAACTACAATGAGCAGTTCTTC; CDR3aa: CASSQVPGQANYNEQFF
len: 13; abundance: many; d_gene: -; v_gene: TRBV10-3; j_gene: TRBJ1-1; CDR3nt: TGTGCCATCAGTGAGGTCCTAAGGGATGAAGCTTTCTTT; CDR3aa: CAISEVLRDEAFF
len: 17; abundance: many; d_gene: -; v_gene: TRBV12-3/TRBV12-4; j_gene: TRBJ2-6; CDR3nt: TGTGCCAGCACCCATACACGAAGGGGATCCGGGGCCAACGTCCTGACTTTC; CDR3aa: CASTHTRRGSGANVLTF
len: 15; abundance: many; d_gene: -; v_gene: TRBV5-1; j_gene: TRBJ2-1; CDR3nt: TGCGCCAGCAGTCTGTCCCTAGGAGGGTACAATGAGCAGTTCTTC; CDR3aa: CASSLSLGGYNEQFF
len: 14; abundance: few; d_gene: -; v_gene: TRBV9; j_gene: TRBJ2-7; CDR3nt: TGTGCCAGCAGCATAGGGGGTCCGCTGGGGGTGCAGTACTTC; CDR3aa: CASSIGGPLGVQYF
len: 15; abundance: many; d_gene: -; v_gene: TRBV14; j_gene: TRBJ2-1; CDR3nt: TGTGCCAGCAGCCATCAGTGGAGGGGAGGCAATGAGCAGTTCTTC; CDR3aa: CASSHQWRGGNEQFF
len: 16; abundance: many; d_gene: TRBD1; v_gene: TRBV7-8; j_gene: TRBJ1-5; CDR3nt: TGTGCCAGCAGCTTTGAGACAGGGGAGGGCAATCAGCCCCAGCATTTT; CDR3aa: CASSFETGEGNQPQHF
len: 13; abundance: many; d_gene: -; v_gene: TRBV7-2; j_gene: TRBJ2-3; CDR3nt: TGTGCCAGCGCAAGCGGAAACACAGATACGCAGTATTTT; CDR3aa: CASASGNTDTQYF
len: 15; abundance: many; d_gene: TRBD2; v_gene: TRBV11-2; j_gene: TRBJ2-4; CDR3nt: TGTGCCAGCAGCCAGGGACTAGCGGGAGAAGGCATTCAGTACTTC; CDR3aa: CASSQGLAGEGIQYF
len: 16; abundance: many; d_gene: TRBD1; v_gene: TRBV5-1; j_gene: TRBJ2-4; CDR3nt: TGCGCCAGCAGCGTGACAGGGCTCCTAGCCAAAAACATTCAGTACTTC; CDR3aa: CASSVTGLLAKNIQYF
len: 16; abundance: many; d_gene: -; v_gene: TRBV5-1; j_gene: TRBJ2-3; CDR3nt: TGCGCCAGCAGCGGACATTCCGAACTACTCACAGATACGCAGTATTTT; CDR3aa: CASSGHSELLTDTQYF
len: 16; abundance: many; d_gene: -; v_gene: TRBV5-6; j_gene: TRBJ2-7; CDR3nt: TGTGCCAGCAGCAACCCGAACAGTGCCCCCTCCTACGAGCAGTACTTC; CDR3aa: CASSNPNSAPSYEQYF
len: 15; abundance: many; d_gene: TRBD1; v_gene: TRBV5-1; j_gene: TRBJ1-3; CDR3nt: TGCGCCAGCAGCTCTGAGACAGGGTCTGGAAACACCATATATTTT; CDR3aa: CASSSETGSGNTIYF
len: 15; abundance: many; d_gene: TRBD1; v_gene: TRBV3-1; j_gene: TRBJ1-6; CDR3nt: TGTGCCAGCAGCCCCCGGGACAGGGGGCCTTCACCCCTCCACTTT; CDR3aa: CASSPRDRGPSPLHF
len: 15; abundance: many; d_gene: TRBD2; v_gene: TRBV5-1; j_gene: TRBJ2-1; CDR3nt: TGCGCCAGCAGCCGCAGCGGGGCCCAACTCAATGAGCAGTTCTTC; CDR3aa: CASSRSGAQLNEQFF
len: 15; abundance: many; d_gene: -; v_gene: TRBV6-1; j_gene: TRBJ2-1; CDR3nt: TGTGCCAGCATTAGGGGGGGGCGGCCATACAATGAGCAGTTCTTC; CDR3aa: CASIRGGRPYNEQFF